A single sample gave rise to the 23 T cell receptor beta chains below, sequenced in a study of shared clonotypes between healthy human individuals. Profiled with immunoSEQ multiplex PCR; TCRdb holds only in-frame clones, not every one. The repertoire includes about 330,000 clones, around 86% of them detected once, and roughly 16% sits in the top ten. Sequencing input: memory CD8+ T cells sorted from blood. Subset defined: CD45RO+ cells pooled with CCR7-negative TemRA cells. The receptors stem from a man aged 18 to 29 in good health.

The rearrangement uses TRBV13 and TRBJ2-7, with 10 bases identical to TRBD2. V lost 2 bases and J lost 6; bases outside the gene matches: 7. The CDR3 has 15 amino acids. Germline V gene data show CDR1 as PRHDT and CDR2 as FYEKMQ (reference sequence). Written as DNA, the CDR3 is TGTGCCAGCAGCTTACTGGCTAGCGGGGGTGGCGAGCAGTACTTC. Translation: CASSLLASGGGEQYF.

The J gene is TRBJ2-3, the V gene TRBV29-1; either TRBD1 or TRBD2 may fit D (6 bases each). Germline assignment: CDR1 SQVTM and CDR2 ANQGSEA. The V and J ends lost 3 bases and 4 bases respectively, with 11 bases between them. CDR3 size: 13 residues. Written as DNA, the CDR3 is TGCAGCGTTGACGGGGGCGGAGCAGATACGCAGTATTTT. Translated: CSVDGGGADTQYF.

This chain links TRBV4-1 with TRBJ2-7; 9 bases agree with TRBD1. J gave up 4 bases and V 4 bases, and 11 bases lay outside the gene matches. The V gene's germline CDR1 is MGHRA and CDR2 YSYEKL. The CDR3 consists of 16 residues. This chain's CDR3 is CASSPFSGTGRYEQYF. CDR3 bases: TGCGCCAGCAGCCCCTTCTCCGGGACAGGGAGGTACGAGCAGTACTTC.

The rearrangement joins TRBV27 to TRBJ1-2; unclear D gene. The CDR3 runs to 14 residues. Germline-derived CDR1 and CDR2 are MNHEY and SMNVEV (reference sequence). Deletions cut 6 bases from V and 4 bases from J, with 15 bases between. This chain's CDR3 is CASRAGGIAYGYTF. The CDR3, as DNA: TGTGCCAGCAGAGCGGGAGGGATTGCCTATGGCTACACCTTC.

The table lists this clone with a few counts. This rearrangement joins TRBV30 to TRBJ2-7; D tentatively fits TRBD1 or TRBD2 (5 bases each). Germline CDR1 GTSNPN, CDR2 SVGIG (reference sequence). The CDR3 length is 14 residues. The V end was cut by 2 bases, the J end by 0 bases, with 11 bases between. In nucleotides, the CDR3 is TGTGCCTGGAGTCCCGGGACCTTCTCCTACGAGCAGTACTTC. It translates to CAWSPGTFSYEQYF.

A single count supports this clone. The J gene is TRBJ2-7, the V gene TRBV27; TRBD2 aligns across 8 bases. The CDR3 is 16 amino acids. J was trimmed by 2 bases and V by 5 bases; bases with no gene match: 11. The germline V gene has CDR1 MNHEY and CDR2 SMNVEV (reference sequence). CDR3 region: CASSPSSGTRTYEQYF. CDR3 in DNA: TGTGCCAGCAGTCCAAGCTCCGGGACTAGGACCTACGAGCAGTACTTC.

The CDR3 DNA is TGCGCCAGCAGCTTGGGAGTAGCTGAAGCTTTCTTT. Translated, it gives CASSLGVAEAFF. The chain employs TRBV5-1 and TRBJ1-1; unclear D gene. The V end lost 0 bases, the J end lost 6 bases, and 6 bases lay between the germline ends. The CDR3 covers 12 residues. From germline, CDR1 is SGHRS and CDR2 YFSETQ.

V gene TRBV7-9 combines with J gene TRBJ2-2, with D possibly matching TRBD2 (5 bases). Germline CDR1 SEHNR, CDR2 FQNEAQ (reference sequence). The CDR3 totals 14 residues. With 5 bases removed from V and 6 bases from J, the gap between germline ends came to 13 bases. This CDR3 is CASSVQGSAGELFF. Written as DNA, the CDR3 is TGTGCCAGCAGCGTTCAAGGGAGTGCCGGGGAGCTGTTTTTT.

This clone was observed a few times. This sequence joins TRBV5-1 and TRBJ2-3, with TRBD2 as a possible D gene (7 bases). CDR1 SGHRS and CDR2 YFSETQ come from the germline V gene. The CDR3 runs 15 residues. V was shortened by 5 bases and J by 2 bases, with 15 bases between the two germline ends. The CDR3 coding sequence is TGCGCCAGCAGGGGGGGGCTCACTCACACAGATACGCAGTATTTT. Translating gives CASRGGLTHTDTQYF.

The chain couples TRBV30 to TRBJ2-7; 8 bases match TRBD2. This CDR3 region has 14 residues. V shed 0 bases and J 2 bases; nucleotides not matched to a gene: 3. Germline values: CDR1 GTSNPN, CDR2 SVGIG (reference sequence). For the CDR3, the DNA is TGTGCCTGGAGTGTCGGGGGGGTCCCCTACGAGCAGTACTTC. Its translation is CAWSVGGVPYEQYF.

The chain is built from TRBV10-1 and TRBJ2-1; 7 nucleotides agree with TRBD2. Losses at the gene ends were 3 bases for V and 9 bases for J; bases not matched to a gene: 8. The CDR3 has 14 residues. The V gene's germline CDR1 is WNHNN and CDR2 SYGVQD (reference sequence). The CDR3 region is CASSEAGMDGEQFF. DNA for the CDR3: TGCGCCAGCAGTGAAGCGGGAATGGACGGTGAGCAGTTCTTC.

The CDR3 region is CASSLQGSSYNEQFF. The CDR3 coding sequence is TGTGCCAGTAGTCTTCAGGGGTCCTCCTACAATGAGCAGTTCTTC. The chain links TRBV19 to TRBJ2-1; D might be TRBD1 (6 bases). Germline CDR1 and CDR2: LNHDA and SQIVND (reference sequence). V was clipped by 5 bases and J by 0 bases, with 11 bases between them. The CDR3 runs 15 residues.

This clone was counted once. A much larger clone is a single base away; this may be a read error. V usage is TRBV10-2 and J usage is TRBJ1-1, with D possibly TRBD1 on 6 matching bases. From germline, CDR1 is WSHSY and CDR2 SAAADI. The V end was cut by 8 bases, the J end by 1 base, with 8 bases between. The CDR3 spans 12 residues. CDR3 amino acids: CASVQGNTEAFF. CDR3 bases: TGCGCCAGCGTACAGGGGAACACTGAAGCTTTCTTT.

The table lists this clone with many counts. The V and J genes are TRBV28 and TRBJ2-6; no reliable D call. There are 15 residues in the CDR3. Trimming took 1 base from V and 4 from J, leaving 8 bases between them. CDR1 and CDR2 from the germline V gene are MDHEN and SYDVKM. CDR3 sequence (DNA): TGTGCCAGCAGTTTATTCGGGTCCGGGGCCAACGTCCTGACTTTC. This sequence encodes CASSLFGSGANVLTF.

This rearrangement joins TRBV28 to TRBJ1-1; D might be TRBD1 (5 bases). The germline V gene encodes CDR1 MDHEN and CDR2 SYDVKM. Deletions cut 5 bases from V and 4 bases from J, with 14 bases between. This CDR3 is 14 amino acids long. CDR3 sequence (DNA): TGTGCCAGCAGTCCCCGGGGGTTCGGCACTGAAGCTTTCTTT. Protein: CASSPRGFGTEAFF.

The rearrangement links TRBV4-1 to TRBJ2-7; TRBD1 matches 8 bases. J gave up 0 bases and V 0 bases, and 13 bases lay outside the gene matches. The CDR3 extends over 19 amino acids. The germline V gene has CDR1 MGHRA and CDR2 YSYEKL. The CDR3 is CASSQEDGRGLIISYEQYF. The CDR3 coding sequence is TGCGCCAGCAGCCAAGAAGACGGCAGGGGGCTTATTATCTCCTACGAGCAGTACTTC.

The chain joins TRBV18 to TRBJ2-3; D ambiguous. Trimming took 2 bases from V and 2 from J, leaving 14 bases between them. The CDR3 totals 16 residues. Germline CDR1 is KGHSH and CDR2 is LQKENI. This CDR3 is CASSPSKGPYTDTQYF. The DNA for the CDR3 is TGTGCCAGCTCACCAAGTAAGGGTCCCTACACAGATACGCAGTATTTT.

This clone was detected a few times. The CDR3 DNA sequence: TGTGCCAGCAGCGCAAACACAGCATGGGTTGGGGATTCACCCCTCCACTTT. Translation: CASSANTAWVGDSPLHF. The chain is built from TRBV9 and TRBJ1-6; no definite D call. CDR1 is SGDLS, CDR2 YYNGEE, per germline. Trimming left V 3 bases short and J 8 bases short, with 21 bases between. This CDR3 region has 17 residues.

The gene calls are TRBV7-9 and TRBJ1-6; D remains unclear. CDR3 length: 14 amino acids. Germline V gene lookup returns CDR1 SEHNR and CDR2 FQNEAQ (reference sequence). V lost 6 bases, J lost 9 bases, and 15 bases lay in between. CDR3 sequence (DNA): TGTGCCAGCAGTCTTCCCGGTTGGAGTTCACCCCTCCACTTT. Its protein product is CASSLPGWSSPLHF.

The V gene is TRBV2, the J gene TRBJ2-7, with 12 bases that match TRBD1. The CDR3 is made up of 16 amino acids. Losses at the gene ends were 6 bases for V and 6 bases for J; bases not matched to a gene: 12. Looked up from germline, CDR1 is SNHLY and CDR2 is FYNNEI. As DNA, the CDR3 is TGTGCCAGCAGCGAGGGACAGGGGGCGGGTAGGCTCGAGCAGTACTTC. Translated, it gives CASSEGQGAGRLEQYF.

The V call is TRBV10-3, the J call TRBJ1-2, with D possibly matching TRBD1 (6 bases). V was cut by 10 bases and J by 0 bases, with 21 bases left in between. The CDR3 totals 16 residues. The germline gives CDR1 ENHRY, CDR2 SYGVKD. DNA of the CDR3: TGTGCCACCGAAGCAGGGGTAATAGGTTCTAACTATGGCTACACCTTC. This sequence encodes CATEAGVIGSNYGYTF.

For the CDR3, the DNA is TGTGCCAGCAGCGTAGGATGGGGGAGGTACGAGCAGTACTTC. As protein: CASSVGWGRYEQYF. J is TRBJ2-7 and V is TRBV9; possible D gene TRBD2, 6 bases. The V end lost 0 bases, the J end lost 4 bases, and 11 bases lay between the germline ends. This CDR3 is 14 amino acids long. Germline V gene data show CDR1 as SGDLS and CDR2 as YYNGEE.

In nucleotides, the CDR3 is TGTGCCAGTACTAGAGGGTACTCCTATAATTCACCCCTCCACTTT. Its protein is CASTRGYSYNSPLHF. The V call is TRBV28, the J call TRBJ1-6, with unresolved D. CDR3 length: 15 residues. V shed 9 bases and J shed 0 bases, with 12 bases lying between them. From germline, CDR1 is MDHEN and CDR2 SYDVKM.